This T cell receptor beta chain was profiled in a study of T-cell reconstitution after alpha-beta-depleted transplantation in children. Study-level results: Alpha-beta T cells about two months after transplant reportedly derived from several hundred expanded graft clones.

The ends lost 6 bases at V and 4 bases at J; junction bases unmatched: 6. The CDR3 is 14 amino acids. The authors prepared the TCRbeta library with unique molecular identifiers. TCRdb reanalysed the PCR reads using MiXCR and keeps one entry per CDR3 protein. Among 530,000 or so distinct CDR3 sequences, about a quarter were seen once, and the ten largest hold about 35%. Concerning this clonotype itself: Its antigen is undetermined.

The material was PBMCs, obtained before TCRalphabeta/CD19-depleted stem cell transplant. The sequence was obtained from a boy younger than two with Wiskott-Aldrich syndrome, due to receive a stem cell transplant. The chain is built from TRBV12-3 or TRBV12-4 and TRBJ2-1; TRBD1 aligns across 7 bases. The CDR3: CASSTDRVYNEQFF. DNA of the CDR3: TGTGCCAGCAGCACAGACAGGGTTTACAATGAGCAGTTCTTC.